A single sample gave rise to the 29 T cell receptor beta chains below, sequenced in a study of blood T cell repertoires in COVID-19. The protocol was immunoSEQ multiplex PCR, while the TCRdb copy is restricted to in-frame clones and leaves out a portion. This sample carries approximately 76,000 clones, 70% to 90% of them seen once, and the ten largest clones take 7% to 10%. The sample consisted of peripheral blood. All receptors come from a man aged 25-45 years with acute or convalescent COVID-19.

The CDR3 DNA reads TGTGCCAGCAGTTTATCTGCTAGGGAGCAGTACTTC. As protein: CASSLSAREQYF. V usage is TRBV28 and J usage is TRBJ2-7; no definite D call. CDR1 is MDHEN and CDR2 is SYDVKM in the germline V gene. The CDR3 runs 12 residues. V lost 1 base and J 7 bases, leaving 8 bases between the germline ends. Together with reference TRBV28 and TRBJ2-7, the CDR3 gives the full variable domain: DVKVTQSSRYLVKRTGEKVFLECVQDMDHENMFWYRQDPGLGLRLIYFSYDVKMKEKGDIPEGYSVSREKKERFSLILESASTNQTSMYLCASSLSAREQYFGPGTRLTVT.

This clone showed up just a few times. This chain links TRBV29-1 with TRBJ2-1, with 9 bases fitting TRBD2. J was trimmed by 7 bases and V by 8 bases; bases with no gene match: 12. This CDR3 comprises 14 residues. The germline V gene has CDR1 SQVTM and CDR2 ANQGSEA. The CDR3: CSYVAGAGGNEQFF. For the CDR3, the DNA is TGCAGCTACGTAGCGGGAGCAGGGGGAAATGAGCAGTTCTTC.

V gene TRBV30 combines with J gene TRBJ1-4; D may be TRBD1 (5 bases). Germline V CDR1 and CDR2: GTSNPN, SVGIG (reference sequence). V was pared by 5 bases and J by 5 bases, with 15 bases between. The CDR3 spans 14 residues. The CDR3 region is CAWGALRGNEKLFF. The CDR3, as DNA: TGTGCCTGGGGGGCCCTGCGGGGGAATGAAAAACTGTTTTTT.

J is TRBJ1-1 and V is TRBV6-5; tentative D call: TRBD1 (6 bases). CDR3 length: 15 amino acids. Trimming shortened V by 0 bases and J by 0 bases, and 8 bases separated the two germline ends. Germline V gene data show CDR1 as MNHEY and CDR2 as SVGAGI. The CDR3 reads CASSYSTGLNTEAFF. CDR3 DNA: TGTGCCAGCAGTTACTCGACAGGATTGAACACTGAAGCTTTCTTT.

V is TRBV27 and J is TRBJ1-2, with a tentative D call TRBD1 (5 bases). The CDR3 extends over 12 amino acids. Trimming removed 3 bases at V and 3 bases at J, with 5 bases between. Germline lookup yields CDR1 MNHEY and CDR2 SMNVEV (reference sequence). The CDR3 here is CASSFRDYGYTF. CDR3 sequence (DNA): TGTGCCAGCAGTTTCAGGGACTATGGCTACACCTTC.

This chain connects TRBV7-9 to TRBJ2-5, with 12 positions matching TRBD2. V trimming: 4 bases; J trimming: 1 base; junction bases outside the gene matches: 4. Germline CDR1 SEHNR, CDR2 FQNEAQ (reference sequence). The CDR3 is 16 amino acids. The DNA of the CDR3 is TGTGCCAGCAGCTCTTGGACTAGCGGGACCCAAGAGACCCAGTACTTC. It encodes CASSSWTSGTQETQYF.

J is TRBJ2-1 and V is TRBV7-6; 9 bases map to TRBD2. Trimming at V came to 1 base and at J to 2 bases, leaving 3 bases not matched to a gene. Germline lookup yields CDR1 SGHVS and CDR2 FNYEAQ. The CDR3 totals 16 residues. This chain's CDR3 is CASSLDAGGAYNEQFF. In DNA form, the CDR3 reads TGTGCCAGCAGCTTAGATGCGGGAGGGGCCTACAATGAGCAGTTCTTC. Together with reference TRBV7-6 and TRBJ2-1, the CDR3 gives the full variable domain: GAGVSQSPRYKVTKRGQDVALRCDPISGHVSLYWYRQALGQGPEFLTYFNYEAQQDKSGLPNDRFSAERPEGSISTLTIQRTEQRDSAMYRCASSLDAGGAYNEQFFGPGTRLTVL.

The V gene is TRBV5-1, the J gene TRBJ1-3, with a tentative D call TRBD1 (6 bases). CDR1 and CDR2 (germline): SGHRS, YFSETQ. The V end lost 4 bases, the J end lost 0 bases, and 14 bases lay between the germline ends. This CDR3 comprises 16 residues. CDR3 region: CASSPRQASSGNTIYF. In DNA, the CDR3 is TGCGCCAGCAGCCCTAGACAGGCGAGCTCTGGAAACACCATATATTTT.

The chain couples TRBV5-5 to TRBJ2-7, with D possibly matching TRBD2 (5 bases). This CDR3 has 13 residues. The germline CDR1 and CDR2 sequences are SGHKS and YYEKEE (reference sequence). Trimming took 1 base from V and 6 from J, leaving 11 bases between them. The CDR3 coding sequence is TGTGCCAGCAGCTTGTTATGGACTGGCGAGCAGTACTTC. Protein product: CASSLLWTGEQYF. Filled out from reference TRBV5-5 and TRBJ2-7, the complete variable domain reads DAGVTQSPTHLIKTRGQQVTLRCSPISGHKSVSWYQQVLGQGPQFIFQYYEKEERGRGNFPDRFSARQFPNYSSELNVNALLLGDSALYLCASSLLWTGEQYFGPGTRLTVT.

V usage is TRBV28 and J usage is TRBJ2-1, with no clear D. The CDR3 length is 13 residues. Germline V CDR1 and CDR2: MDHEN, SYDVKM. V shed 6 bases and J shed 6 bases, with 12 bases lying between them. The CDR3 loop is CASRLLWANEQFF. For the CDR3, the DNA is TGTGCCAGCAGATTGCTCTGGGCCAATGAGCAGTTCTTC. Drawing the rest from reference TRBV28 and TRBJ2-1, the complete variable domain is DVKVTQSSRYLVKRTGEKVFLECVQDMDHENMFWYRQDPGLGLRLIYFSYDVKMKEKGDIPEGYSVSREKKERFSLILESASTNQTSMYLCASRLLWANEQFFGPGTRLTVL.

This rearrangement joins TRBV11-3 to TRBJ2-1; no clear D. V lost 4 bases and J lost 0, with 7 bases in between. Per the germline V gene, CDR1 is SGHNT and CDR2 is YENEEA. The CDR3 has 14 residues. Here the CDR3 DNA reads TGTGCCAGCAGCTACACGGGCTCCTACAATGAGCAGTTCTTC. Amino acid sequence: CASSYTGSYNEQFF.

V and J are TRBV5-6 and TRBJ1-3; TRBD1 matches 7 bases. Germline CDR1 reads SGHDT; CDR2 reads YYEEEE. This CDR3 comprises 14 residues. The J segment lost 7 bases and the V segment lost 4 bases, leaving 8 bases of the junction unmatched. The CDR3 DNA is TGTGCCAGCAGCCCCCGACAGGGAGGCAACACCATATATTTT. This sequence encodes CASSPRQGGNTIYF.

This chain links TRBV3-1 (or the pseudogene TRBV3-2) with TRBJ2-1, with a possible D match to TRBD2 (6 bases). Germline CDR1 is LGHDT and CDR2 is YNNKEL (reference sequence). Trimming took 1 base from V and 4 from J, leaving 11 bases between them. This CDR3 region has 15 residues. The CDR3 DNA follows: TGTGCCAGCAGCCAAGGGCTAGCGAGATACAATGAGCAGTTCTTC. It translates to CASSQGLARYNEQFF.

V gene TRBV5-1 combines with J gene TRBJ1-4; 9 positions match TRBD1. Unmatched junction bases numbered 15, after V lost 3 bases and J lost 6 bases. Germline assignment: CDR1 SGHRS and CDR2 YFSETQ. This CDR3 is built from 18 residues. CDR3 sequence: CASSWRGDRASSYEKLFF. In DNA, the CDR3 is TGCGCCAGCAGCTGGAGGGGGGACAGGGCATCTTCTTATGAAAAACTGTTTTTT.

This chain links TRBV4-3 with TRBJ1-5, with 7 bases matching TRBD1. The CDR3 has 15 residues. V shed 0 bases and J 7 bases; nucleotides not matched to a gene: 6. Germline CDR1 is LGHNA and CDR2 is YSLEER. The CDR3 DNA is TGCGCCAGCAGCCAAGATACCGTAGGGGGCCAGCCCCAGCATTTT. Translated: CASSQDTVGGQPQHF.

This chain links TRBV5-1 with TRBJ1-5, with TRBD1 matching 7 bases. The germline V gene encodes CDR1 SGHRS and CDR2 YFSETQ. V lost 4 bases to trimming and J lost 3 bases; unmatched junction nucleotides: 7. The CDR3 contains 15 residues. CDR3 coding DNA: TGCGCCAGCAGCACCACAGGGGCCATCAATCAGCCCCAGCATTTT. It encodes CASSTTGAINQPQHF.

This sequence joins TRBV3-1 (or the pseudogene TRBV3-2) and TRBJ2-3; D uncertain. The CDR3 is 15 amino acids. Germline loops: CDR1 LGHDT, CDR2 YNNKEL (reference sequence). V dropped 1 base and J dropped 0 bases, with 8 bases sitting between them. CDR3 DNA: TGTGCCAGCAGCCAAGCTCCCTCCAGCACAGATACGCAGTATTTT. Its protein is CASSQAPSSTDTQYF.

V usage is TRBV7-2 and J usage is TRBJ1-3; D is unclear. V was shortened by 1 base and J by 2 bases, with 6 bases between the two germline ends. The length of the CDR3 is 14 residues. Germline V CDR1 and CDR2: SGHTA, FQGNSA. CDR3 loop: CASSLGQPGNTIYF. The CDR3 nucleotides are TGTGCCAGCAGCTTAGGACAACCTGGAAACACCATATATTTT.

The J gene is TRBJ2-3, the V gene TRBV29-1, with D perhaps TRBD1 (6 bases). V was clipped by 2 bases and J by 2 bases, with 11 bases between them. The CDR3 length is 14 residues. Germline V gene sequence: CDR1 SQVTM, CDR2 ANQGSEA. CDR3 in DNA: TGCAGCGTTGAACAGGGGTCCAACACAGATACGCAGTATTTT. Its protein is CSVEQGSNTDTQYF.

This clone was counted a few times. The CDR3 nucleotides are TGCGCCAGCAGCTTGGTCGGGACAACTAATGAAAAACTGTTTTTT. It codes for CASSLVGTTNEKLFF. This rearrangement joins TRBV5-1 to TRBJ1-4; D not certain. Trimming took off 0 bases at V and 0 bases at J, with 6 bases between the two ends. CDR3 length equals 15 residues. Per the germline V gene, CDR1 is SGHRS and CDR2 is YFSETQ.

V gene TRBV27 combines with J gene TRBJ2-3; 8 bases line up with TRBD2. Losses at the gene ends were 2 bases for V and 4 bases for J; bases not matched to a gene: 5. There are 15 residues in the CDR3. Germline V lookup: CDR1 MNHEY, CDR2 SMNVEV (reference sequence). The CDR3 nucleotides are TGTGCCAGCAGTTTAAGAGCGGGAGCTGCAGATACGCAGTATTTT. Residues: CASSLRAGAADTQYF.

V is TRBV15 and J is TRBJ2-7; 9 bases are shared with TRBD2. The germline CDR1 and CDR2 sequences are LNHNV and YYDKDF (reference sequence). V shed 5 bases and J 3 bases; nucleotides not matched to a gene: 8. CDR3 size: 15 residues. The CDR3 coding sequence is TGTGCCACCAGCCCGGCGACTAGCGGAGTCTACGAGCAGTACTTC. Protein sequence: CATSPATSGVYEQYF.

A word on this clone: At one boundary the junction diverges from the germline segment, which might be a read error. The V and J genes are TRBV2 and TRBJ1-6; D is perhaps TRBD1 (5 bases). The CDR3 length is 13 residues. The germline V gene encodes CDR1 SNHLY and CDR2 FYNNEI. The CDR3 DNA follows: TGTGCCAGCCGCGATCGGACAAATTCACCCCCCCACTTT. It translates to CASRDRTNSPPHF.

The chain uses TRBV10-1 and TRBJ2-5, with TRBD1 matching over 11 bases. The germline CDR1 and CDR2 sequences are WNHNN and SYGVQD (reference sequence). CDR3 length equals 16 residues. Germline trimming cut 6 bases from V and 1 base from J; bases unmatched to any gene: 7. In DNA form, the CDR3 reads TGCGCCAGCAGCCGCGGGACAGGGGGTACCCAAGAGACCCAGTACTTC. This translates into CASSRGTGGTQETQYF.

This clone appeared a single time. The chain recombines TRBV4-1 with TRBJ2-3; the match to TRBD2 covers 7 bases. J gave up 4 bases and V 3 bases, and 4 bases lay outside the gene matches. The CDR3 sequence is 14 residues long. In germline, CDR1 is MGHRA, CDR2 YSYEKL. CDR3 sequence reads: CASSHSSGADTQYF. CDR3 in DNA: TGCGCCAGCAGCCATTCTAGCGGCGCAGATACGCAGTATTTT.

This clone was detected a few times. The chain carries TRBV27 and TRBJ2-1; 8 bases match TRBD2. Germline lookup yields CDR1 MNHEY and CDR2 SMNVEV (reference sequence). The CDR3 loop spans 14 amino acids. J gave up 4 bases and V 2 bases, and 1 base lay outside the gene matches. CDR3 bases: TGTGCCAGCAGTTTAGGGACTAGTTACAATGAGCAGTTCTTC. Encoded protein: CASSLGTSYNEQFF.

V is TRBV2 and J is TRBJ2-1, with 7 nucleotides matching TRBD2. The CDR3 totals 14 residues. Germline assignment: CDR1 SNHLY and CDR2 FYNNEI. V gave up 6 bases and J gave up 3 bases; unmatched junction bases: 5. The CDR3 coding sequence is TGTGCCAGCAGCAAAGGACTAGACTACAATGAGCAGTTCTTC. Amino acid sequence: CASSKGLDYNEQFF.

The V gene is TRBV21-1, the J gene TRBJ1-4; the table names TRBD1, a call not compared with the DNA. TRBV21-1 is marked as a pseudogene. The CDR3 covers 13 residues. CDR3 sequence reads: CARQVVTNEKLFF. The CDR3 DNA reads as TGTGCCAGGCAGGTAGTGACTAATGAAAAACTGTTTTTT.

The table lists this clone with a few counts. The chain employs TRBV6-2 or TRBV6-3 and TRBJ2-6; the D gene is possibly TRBD2 (5 bases). The germline V gene encodes CDR1 MNHEY and CDR2 SVGEGT. Between the trimmed V and J ends, which lost 4 bases and 2 bases, there was a span of 6 bases. This CDR3 contains 14 residues. This CDR3 is CASSSGAGANVLTF. The CDR3 DNA is TGTGCCAGCAGTTCCGGGGCTGGGGCCAACGTCCTGACTTTC.